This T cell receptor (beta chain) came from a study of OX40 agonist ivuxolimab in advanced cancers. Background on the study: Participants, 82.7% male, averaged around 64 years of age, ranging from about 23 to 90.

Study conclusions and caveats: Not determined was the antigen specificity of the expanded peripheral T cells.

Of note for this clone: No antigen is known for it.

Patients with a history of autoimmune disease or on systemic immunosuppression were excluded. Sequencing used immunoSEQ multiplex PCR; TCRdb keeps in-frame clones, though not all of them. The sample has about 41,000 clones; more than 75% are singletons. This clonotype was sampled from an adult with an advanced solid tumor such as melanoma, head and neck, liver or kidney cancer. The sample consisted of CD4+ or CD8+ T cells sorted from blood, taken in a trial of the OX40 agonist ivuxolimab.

CDR3: CASSIRGESSYEQYF. The CDR3 nucleotides are TGTGCCAGTAGTATTAGGGGGGAAAGCTCCTACGAGCAGTACTTC. The chain uses TRBV19 and TRBJ2-7, with D perhaps given as TRBD1 or TRBD2 (6 bases each). The V end lost 3 bases, the J end lost 0 bases, and 12 bases lay between the germline ends. From germline, CDR1 is LNHDA and CDR2 SQIVND (reference sequence). This CDR3 has 15 amino acids.